The 19 T cell receptor beta chains below all came from one sample that was sequenced in a study of CXCR4 blockade with PD-1 therapy in pancreatic cancer. Repertoires were generated with immunoSEQ multiplex PCR, while TCRdb's copy carries only in-frame clones and drops some. Found here are approximately 18,000 clones, 72% of them singletons; the top ten hold under 7.5%. Material for sequencing was tumor tissue. The receptors were sampled from a human donor with pancreatic ductal adenocarcinoma.

J is TRBJ2-7 and V is TRBV28; D call uncertain. The CDR3 covers 13 residues. Germline assignment: CDR1 MDHEN and CDR2 SYDVKM. V gave up 3 bases and J gave up 2 bases, with 8 bases separating them. CDR3 DNA sequence: TGTGCCAGCAGTTTGAAGGTCCCCTACGAGCAGTACTTC. Encoded protein: CASSLKVPYEQYF.

The chain carries TRBV29-1 and TRBJ1-6; 12 bases match TRBD1. V gave up 6 bases and J gave up 5 bases; unmatched junction bases: 2. Germline CDR1 is SQVTM and CDR2 is ANQGSEA. The CDR3 sequence is 14 residues long. CDR3 bases: TGCAGCGTGGGACAGGGGGCTGATAATTCACCCCTCCACTTT. Its protein is CSVGQGADNSPLHF.

This rearrangement joins TRBV19 to TRBJ2-7; TRBD2 matches at 7 bases. J lost 3 bases, V lost 1 base, and 6 bases had no gene match. The CDR3 consists of 15 residues. Per germline, CDR1 LNHDA and CDR2 SQIVND (reference sequence). CDR3: CASSIGGGYGYEQYF. Here the CDR3 DNA reads TGTGCCAGTAGTATAGGGGGGGGATACGGCTACGAGCAGTACTTC.

The CDR3 DNA follows: TGTGCCACCAGCAACTCCGGTTACCAAGAGACCCAGTACTTC. Protein sequence: CATSNSGYQETQYF. The V call is TRBV15, the J call TRBJ2-5; no definite D call. Per the germline V gene, CDR1 is LNHNV and CDR2 is YYDKDF (reference sequence). There are 14 residues in the CDR3. V was clipped by 4 bases and J by 0 bases, with 9 bases between them. The complete variable domain, with remaining parts taken from reference TRBV15 and TRBJ2-5, reads DAMVIQNPRYQVTQFGKPVTLSCSQTLNHNVMYWYQQKSSQAPKLLFHYYDKDFNNEADTPDNFQSRRPNTSFCFLDIRSPGLGDTAMYLCATSNSGYQETQYFGPGTRLLVL.

The J gene is TRBJ1-2, the V gene TRBV18; D not certain. V shed 3 bases and J shed 7 bases, with 9 bases lying between them. The CDR3 sequence is 12 residues long. Germline CDR1 and CDR2: KGHSH and LQKENI. In DNA form, the CDR3 reads TGTGCCAGCTCACCTGAGAGAAGTGGCTACACCTTC. This sequence encodes CASSPERSGYTF.

V gene TRBV14 combines with J gene TRBJ2-6; either TRBD1 or TRBD2 may supply D (5 bases each). Per the germline V gene, CDR1 is SGHDN and CDR2 is FVKESK. CDR3 length: 16 amino acids. V gave up 4 bases and J gave up 0 bases, with 10 bases separating them. The CDR3 sequence: CASSLGRTSGANVLTF. CDR3 sequence (DNA): TGTGCCAGCAGCCTGGGACGTACCTCTGGGGCCAACGTCCTGACTTTC.

This chain joins TRBV28 and TRBJ1-2, with D possibly being TRBD1 (5 bases). V was trimmed by 3 bases and J by 8 bases, leaving 10 bases between them. This CDR3 is built from 12 residues. CDR1 and CDR2 (germline): MDHEN, SYDVKM. The CDR3 DNA sequence: TGTGCCAGCAGTTTCGGGGCGAGGGGCTACACCTTC. Protein product: CASSFGARGYTF.

This clone turned up a few times. An unread or ambiguous base exists; X represents the residue it encodes. This rearrangement joins TRBV9 to TRBJ2-5; a weak D match, TRBD2 (6 bases). The CDR3 loop spans 14 amino acids. Germline CDR1 reads SGDLS; CDR2 reads YYNGEE. V was shortened by 1 base and J by 6 bases, with 13 bases between the two germline ends. CDR3: CASSVYDGSXTQYF. CDR3 DNA: TGTGCCAGCAGCGTATATGACGGGAGTRAGACCCAGTACTTC.

The genes are TRBV28 and TRBJ2-7, with D maybe TRBD2 (6 bases). The V and J ends lost 6 bases and 1 base respectively, with 13 bases between them. This CDR3 region has 14 residues. Germline assignment: CDR1 MDHEN and CDR2 SYDVKM. CDR3 bases: TGTGCCAGCAGCGACCCGGGACTTTCCTACGAGCAGTACTTC. It yields the protein CASSDPGLSYEQYF. Filled out from reference TRBV28 and TRBJ2-7, the complete variable domain reads DVKVTQSSRYLVKRTGEKVFLECVQDMDHENMFWYRQDPGLGLRLIYFSYDVKMKEKGDIPEGYSVSREKKERFSLILESASTNQTSMYLCASSDPGLSYEQYFGPGTRLTVT.

The chain combines TRBV9 with TRBJ2-1; possibly TRBD1 or TRBD2 for D (5 bases each). There are 16 residues in the CDR3. Between the trimmed V and J ends, which lost 0 bases and 0 bases, there was a span of 10 bases. The germline V gene has CDR1 SGDLS and CDR2 YYNGEE. The CDR3 DNA is TGTGCCAGCAGCGTAGACTGGGACCACTCCTACAATGAGCAGTTCTTC. This translates into CASSVDWDHSYNEQFF.

This chain connects TRBV6-8 to TRBJ2-2, with D tentatively TRBD1 (7 bases). The germline gives CDR1 MNHGY, CDR2 SAAAGT. Trimming took 6 bases from V and 4 from J, leaving 15 bases between them. The CDR3 has 15 residues. The CDR3 DNA follows: TGTGCCAGCAGCCAGGGGGGACGGGGCACCGGGGAGCTGTTTTTT. This translates into CASSQGGRGTGELFF.

The chain links TRBV28 to TRBJ1-3, with D hard to call. Germline loops: CDR1 MDHEN, CDR2 SYDVKM. V was trimmed by 6 bases and J by 2 bases, leaving 5 bases between them. The CDR3 runs to 12 residues. In nucleotides, the CDR3 is TGTGCCAGCAGCCAGCCTGGAAACACCATATATTTT. Translating it yields CASSQPGNTIYF.

The chain is built from TRBV15 and TRBJ1-5; 7 nucleotides align to TRBD1. Germline lookup yields CDR1 LNHNV and CDR2 YYDKDF (reference sequence). The CDR3 is made up of 15 amino acids. The V gene end was trimmed by 3 bases and the J gene end by 5 bases; junction bases not matched to a gene: 7. The CDR3 region has the DNA TGTGCCACCAGCAGGACCGGGACAGCCGATCAGCCCCAGCATTTT. It codes for CATSRTGTADQPQHF.

V gene TRBV29-1 combines with J gene TRBJ2-7; no definite D call. The CDR3 has 12 residues. V shed 5 bases and J shed 4 bases, with 12 bases lying between them. Germline CDR1 is SQVTM and CDR2 is ANQGSEA. The CDR3 region has the DNA TGCAGCGTTATCAGTCCCTTGTACGAGCAGTACTTC. Translated, it gives CSVISPLYEQYF.

V and J are TRBV28 and TRBJ1-5; no clear D gene. In germline, CDR1 is MDHEN, CDR2 SYDVKM. This CDR3 comprises 14 residues. V was cut by 2 bases and J by 4 bases, with 9 bases left in between. CDR3 nucleotide sequence: TGTGCCAGCAGTTTAAGGTTTCAGAATCAGCCCCAGCATTTT. This encodes CASSLRFQNQPQHF.

The CDR3 DNA follows: TGTGCCAGCAGCTTAAAGGAGGGACATTCACCCCTCCACTTT. It encodes CASSLKEGHSPLHF. The V call is TRBV7-5, the J call TRBJ1-6. TRBV7-5 is tagged as a pseudogene. The CDR3 has 14 amino acids.

The chain links TRBV19 to TRBJ2-7; D unclear. Germline CDR1 reads LNHDA; CDR2 reads SQIVND (reference sequence). This CDR3 comprises 13 residues. Trimming cost V 6 bases and J 3 bases, with 12 bases left between them. The CDR3 DNA is TGTGCCAGTAGCTCCCCGGGTGACTACGAGCAGTACTTC. Translating it yields CASSSPGDYEQYF.

The rearrangement joins TRBV28 to TRBJ1-1, with D perhaps TRBD1 (5 bases). The CDR3 has 14 residues. V lost 5 bases, J lost 7 bases, and 17 bases lay in between. Per the germline V gene, CDR1 is MDHEN and CDR2 is SYDVKM. CDR3 DNA: TGTGCCAGCAGTAACCGGGGGTATCGGGATGAAGCTTTCTTT. It translates to CASSNRGYRDEAFF. The variable domain in full, completed from reference TRBV28 and TRBJ1-1, reads DVKVTQSSRYLVKRTGEKVFLECVQDMDHENMFWYRQDPGLGLRLIYFSYDVKMKEKGDIPEGYSVSREKKERFSLILESASTNQTSMYLCASSNRGYRDEAFFGQGTRLTVV.

This clone has only a few counts. The V and J genes are TRBV6-7 and TRBJ2-5; no clear D gene. TRBV6-7 belongs to the ORF category, with a function that is uncertain. The CDR3 is 12 amino acids. V was trimmed by 6 bases and J by 4 bases, leaving 9 bases between them. CDR3 bases: TGTGCCAGCAGCGCAATTTCAGAGACCCAGTACTTC. As protein: CASSAISETQYF.